Listed below are T cell receptor beta chains from one sample, sequenced in a study of blood T cell repertoires in COVID-19. Sequenced by immunoSEQ multiplex PCR; TCRdb stores in-frame clones only, minus some. The table lists about 220,000 clones, roughly 84% of them singletons, with approximately 2.5% in the top ten. Material: peripheral blood. The origin of the receptors is a woman aged 55-70 years with acute or convalescent COVID-19. Each CDR3 is given with its conserved first and last residue. The D gene is left open where the match is weak. Clone size is not always given. Where it is, it says once, few, many or a class for expanded clones.

D gene: TRBD1; V gene: TRBV28; clone size: -; J gene: TRBJ2-3; CDR3 protein: CASSLTGTKYF; CDR3 DNA: TGTGCCAGCAGTTTGACAGGGACAAAGTATTTT
D gene: TRBD1; V gene: TRBV5-4; clone size: -; J gene: TRBJ1-1; CDR3 protein: CASSLDWDSEAFF; CDR3 DNA: TGTGCCAGCAGCTTGGATTGGGACAGTGAAGCTTTCTTT
D gene: -; V gene: TRBV12-3/TRBV12-4; clone size: -; J gene: TRBJ2-5; CDR3 protein: CASSRGSQETQYF; CDR3 DNA: TGTGCCAGCAGCCGGGGTTCCCAAGAGACCCAGTACTTC
D gene: TRBD1; V gene: TRBV28; clone size: -; J gene: TRBJ1-4; CDR3 protein: CASSHTGGTNEKLFF; CDR3 DNA: TGTGCCAGCAGTCATACAGGGGGAACTAATGAAAAACTGTTTTTT
D gene: TRBD1; V gene: TRBV5-5; clone size: -; J gene: TRBJ1-2; CDR3 protein: CASGTGTALSGGYTF; CDR3 DNA: TGTGCCAGCGGCACCGGGACAGCACTGTCAGGTGGCTACACCTTC
D gene: TRBD1; V gene: TRBV19; clone size: once; J gene: TRBJ2-5; CDR3 protein: CASSAMTGPEQETQYF; CDR3 DNA: TGTGCCAGTAGTGCGATGACAGGGCCCGAGCAAGAGACCCAGTACTTC
D gene: -; V gene: TRBV18; clone size: few; J gene: TRBJ1-2; CDR3 protein: CASSPPPPGGYGYTF; CDR3 DNA: TGTGCCAGCTCACCACCCCCTCCGGGGGGGTATGGCTACACCTTC
D gene: TRBD2; V gene: TRBV5-6; clone size: -; J gene: TRBJ2-7; CDR3 protein: CASSFGGGPYEQYF; CDR3 DNA: TGTGCCAGCAGCTTCGGGGGGGGCCCCTACGAGCAGTACTTC
D gene: -; V gene: TRBV28; clone size: -; J gene: TRBJ1-2; CDR3 protein: CASIGYLHYGYTF; CDR3 DNA: TGTGCCAGCATCGGGTATTTGCACTATGGCTACACCTTC
D gene: TRBD1; V gene: TRBV6-5; clone size: once; J gene: TRBJ1-3; CDR3 protein: CASSQETGPGNTIYF; CDR3 DNA: TGTGCCAGCAGCCAAGAGACAGGGCCTGGAAACACCATATATTTT
D gene: TRBD2; V gene: TRBV6-1; clone size: -; J gene: TRBJ2-1; CDR3 protein: CASSEASGGRGEQFF; CDR3 DNA: TGTGCCAGCAGTGAGGCGAGCGGGGGCCGAGGGGAGCAGTTCTTC
D gene: -; V gene: TRBV6-1; clone size: once; J gene: TRBJ2-3; CDR3 protein: CASSDIESPSTDTQYF; CDR3 DNA: TGTGCCAGCAGTGATATAGAGTCTCCTAGCACAGATACGCAGTATTTT
D gene: -; V gene: TRBV2; clone size: many; J gene: TRBJ1-6; CDR3 protein: CASRSGGSPYNSPLHF; CDR3 DNA: TGTGCCAGCAGGAGTGGGGGGAGCCCCTATAATTCACCCCTCCACTTT
D gene: -; V gene: TRBV9; clone size: -; J gene: TRBJ1-2; CDR3 protein: CASSRGRVYGYTF; CDR3 DNA: TGTGCCAGCAGCCGGGGGAGGGTCTATGGCTACACCTTC
D gene: TRBD1; V gene: TRBV28; clone size: -; J gene: TRBJ2-1; CDR3 protein: CASSFRGQGNNEQFF; CDR3 DNA: TGTGCCAGCAGTTTCAGGGGACAGGGTAACAATGAGCAGTTCTTC